Listed here are 5 T cell receptor beta chains from one sample, sequenced in a study of identifying expanded T cells in peripheral blood. Repertoires were generated with immunoSEQ multiplex PCR, while TCRdb's copy carries only in-frame clones and drops some. The table has fewer than 85,000 clones, approximately 84% seen once. Sequencing was performed on blood. These receptors all come from a person between 18 and 70 years old in good health.

This clone was counted a few times. J is TRBJ1-3 and V is TRBV6-5; TRBD1 might be the D (5 bases). With 6 bases removed from V and 6 bases from J, the gap between germline ends came to 15 bases. The CDR3 is 14 residues long. Germline CDR1 MNHEY, CDR2 SVGAGI. The CDR3 here is CASSPSEDTNTIYF. The CDR3 coding sequence is TGTGCCAGCAGCCCCTCGGAGGACACAAACACCATATATTTT.

The rearrangement joins TRBV29-1 to TRBJ1-2; D might be TRBD1 (6 bases). The length of the CDR3 is 14 residues. Trimming pared 0 bases from V and 2 bases from J, leaving 10 bases between. Germline V gene lookup returns CDR1 SQVTM and CDR2 ANQGSEA. The CDR3 loop reads CSVEEDSLNYGYTF. CDR3 coding DNA: TGCAGCGTTGAAGAGGACAGCTTAAACTATGGCTACACCTTC.

The genes are TRBV7-3 and TRBJ2-1; weak D call: TRBD2 (6 bases). Looked up from germline, CDR1 is SGHTA and CDR2 is FQGTGA. This CDR3 has 16 amino acids. The germline V and J ends were trimmed by 4 bases and 2 bases, with 15 bases remaining between them. The CDR3 loop is CASSYRRDVPYNEQFF. CDR3 nucleotide sequence: TGTGCCAGCAGCTACCGGCGGGACGTACCCTACAATGAGCAGTTCTTC.

The chain has TRBV6-1 and TRBJ2-7; 9 bases fit TRBD1. Trimming took 3 bases from V and 5 from J; bases not matched to a gene: 5. CDR3 size: 14 residues. Germline V gives CDR1 MNHNS, CDR2 SASEGT. DNA of the CDR3: TGTGCCAGCAGTGATGCTACAGGGGGCAACGAGCAGTACTTC. Its protein is CASSDATGGNEQYF.

V gene TRBV5-1 combines with J gene TRBJ2-5; D is possibly TRBD2 (7 bases). The CDR3 is 15 amino acids. The germline V gene has CDR1 SGHRS and CDR2 YFSETQ. Trimming took off 2 bases at V and 5 bases at J, with 16 bases between the two ends. The CDR3 DNA is TGCGCCAGCAGCTTTGGGTACAGGGAGGGGGAGACCCAGTACTTC. Its protein product is CASSFGYREGETQYF.